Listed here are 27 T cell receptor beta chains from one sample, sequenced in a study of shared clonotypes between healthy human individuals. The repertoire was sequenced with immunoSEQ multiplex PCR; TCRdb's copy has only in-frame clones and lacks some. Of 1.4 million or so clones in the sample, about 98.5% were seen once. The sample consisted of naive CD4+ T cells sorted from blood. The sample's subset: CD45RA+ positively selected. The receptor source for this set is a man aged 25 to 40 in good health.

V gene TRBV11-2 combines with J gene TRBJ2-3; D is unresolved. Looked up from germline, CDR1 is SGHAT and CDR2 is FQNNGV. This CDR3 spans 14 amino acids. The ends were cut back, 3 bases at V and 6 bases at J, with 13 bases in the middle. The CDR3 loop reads CASSFKSPSDTQYF. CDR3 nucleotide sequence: TGTGCCAGCAGCTTCAAAAGCCCGTCGGATACGCAGTATTTT.

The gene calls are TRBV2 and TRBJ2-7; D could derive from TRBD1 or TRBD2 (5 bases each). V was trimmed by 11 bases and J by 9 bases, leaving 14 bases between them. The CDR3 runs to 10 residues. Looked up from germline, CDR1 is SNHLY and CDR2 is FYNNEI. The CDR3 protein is CAGGVPLQYF. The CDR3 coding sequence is TGTGCCGGGGGAGTTCCATTGCAGTACTTC. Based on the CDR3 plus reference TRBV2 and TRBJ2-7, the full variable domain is EPEVTQTPSHQVTQMGQEVILRCVPISNHLYFYWYRQILGQKVEFLVSFYNNEISEKSEIFDDQFSVERPDGSNFTLKIRSTKLEDSAMYFCAGGVPLQYFGPGTRLTVT.

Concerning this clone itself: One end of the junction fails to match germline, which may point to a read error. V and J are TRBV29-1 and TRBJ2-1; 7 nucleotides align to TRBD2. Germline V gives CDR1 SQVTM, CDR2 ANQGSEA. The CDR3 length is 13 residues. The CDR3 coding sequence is TGCAGCGGAAGCGGGACCTCCCACAATGAGCAGTTCTTC. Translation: CSGSGTSHNEQFF.

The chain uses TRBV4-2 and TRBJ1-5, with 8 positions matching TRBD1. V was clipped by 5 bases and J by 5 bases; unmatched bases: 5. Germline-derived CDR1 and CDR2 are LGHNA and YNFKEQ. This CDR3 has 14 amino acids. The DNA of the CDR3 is TGTGCCAGCAGCGTGAACAGGGGGTATCAGCCCCAGCATTTT. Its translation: CASSVNRGYQPQHF.

CDR3 sequence reads: CATSRGQGAPSEQFF. CDR3 bases: TGTGCCACCAGCAGAGGGCAGGGGGCGCCGAGTGAGCAGTTCTTC. The J gene is TRBJ2-1, the V gene TRBV15; 8 nucleotides agree with TRBD1. This CDR3 region has 15 residues. The trim removed 1 base at V and 9 bases at J, leaving 8 bases unmatched. CDR1 is LNHNV and CDR2 is YYDKDF in the germline V gene (reference sequence).

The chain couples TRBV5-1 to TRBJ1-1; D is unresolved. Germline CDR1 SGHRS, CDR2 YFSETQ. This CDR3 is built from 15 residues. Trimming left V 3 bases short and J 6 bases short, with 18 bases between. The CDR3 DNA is TGCGCCAGCAGCTCGGGAAGGAGGGCGGAGGCTGAAGCTTTCTTT. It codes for CASSSGRRAEAEAFF.

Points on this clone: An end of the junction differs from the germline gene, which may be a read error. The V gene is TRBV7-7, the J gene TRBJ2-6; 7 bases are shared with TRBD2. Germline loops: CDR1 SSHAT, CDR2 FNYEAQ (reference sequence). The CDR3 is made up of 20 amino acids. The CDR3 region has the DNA TGTGCTAGCAGCTTAGTGGTGGGAGGGCCCCAAAACTCTGGGGCCAACGTCCTGACTTTC. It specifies CASSLVVGGPQNSGANVLTF.

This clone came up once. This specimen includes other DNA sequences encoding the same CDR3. CDR3 DNA sequence: TGTGCCAGCAGTACTAGCACAGATACGCAGTATTTT. Translating it yields CASSTSTDTQYF. This rearrangement joins TRBV28 to TRBJ2-3; no firm D call. Trimming took 5 bases from V and 0 from J, leaving 3 bases between them. Germline V gives CDR1 MDHEN, CDR2 SYDVKM. The CDR3 is 12 residues long.

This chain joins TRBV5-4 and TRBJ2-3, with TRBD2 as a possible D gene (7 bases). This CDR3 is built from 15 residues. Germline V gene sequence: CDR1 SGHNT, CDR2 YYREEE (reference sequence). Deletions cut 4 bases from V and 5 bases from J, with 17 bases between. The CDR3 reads CASSLGGLLKDTQYF. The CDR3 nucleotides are TGTGCCAGCAGCCTGGGGGGGCTATTGAAAGATACGCAGTATTTT. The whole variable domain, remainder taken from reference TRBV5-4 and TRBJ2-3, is ETGVTQSPTHLIKTRGQQVTLRCSSQSGHNTVSWYQQALGQGPQFIFQYYREEENGRGNFPPRFSGLQFPNYSSELNVNALELDDSALYLCASSLGGLLKDTQYFGPGTRLTVL.

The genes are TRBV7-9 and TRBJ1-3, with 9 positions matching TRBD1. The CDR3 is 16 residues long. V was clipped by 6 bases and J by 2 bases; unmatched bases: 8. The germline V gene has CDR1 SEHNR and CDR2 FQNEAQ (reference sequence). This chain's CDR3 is CASRVTGGATGNTIYF. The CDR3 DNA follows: TGTGCCAGCAGAGTCACAGGGGGCGCTACTGGAAACACCATATATTTT.

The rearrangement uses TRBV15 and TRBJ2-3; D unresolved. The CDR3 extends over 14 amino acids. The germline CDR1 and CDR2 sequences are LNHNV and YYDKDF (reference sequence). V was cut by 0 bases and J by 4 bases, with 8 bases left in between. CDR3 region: CATSRDLFADTQYF. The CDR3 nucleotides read TGTGCCACCAGCAGAGATCTTTTCGCAGATACGCAGTATTTT.

DNA for the CDR3: TGTGCCAGCAGCGATTCAGGACAGCCCCAGCATTTT. It translates to CASSDSGQPQHF. V gene TRBV7-9 combines with J gene TRBJ1-5, with D unresolved. This CDR3 has 12 amino acids. Germline V gene sequence: CDR1 SEHNR, CDR2 FQNEAQ (reference sequence). Deletions cut 5 bases from V and 7 bases from J, with 9 bases between.

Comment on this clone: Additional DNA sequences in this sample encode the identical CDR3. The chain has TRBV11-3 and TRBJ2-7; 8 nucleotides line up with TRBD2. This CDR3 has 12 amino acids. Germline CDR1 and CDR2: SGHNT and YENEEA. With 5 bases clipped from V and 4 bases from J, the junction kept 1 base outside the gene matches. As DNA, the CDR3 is TGTGCCAGCAGCAGCGGGAGTTACGAGCAGTACTTC. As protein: CASSSGSYEQYF.

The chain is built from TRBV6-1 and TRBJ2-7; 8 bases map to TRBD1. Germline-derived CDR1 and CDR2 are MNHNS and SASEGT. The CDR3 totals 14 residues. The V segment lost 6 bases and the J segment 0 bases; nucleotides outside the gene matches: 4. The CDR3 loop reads CASSARGPSYEQYF. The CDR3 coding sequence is TGTGCCAGCAGCGCCAGGGGGCCCTCCTACGAGCAGTACTTC.

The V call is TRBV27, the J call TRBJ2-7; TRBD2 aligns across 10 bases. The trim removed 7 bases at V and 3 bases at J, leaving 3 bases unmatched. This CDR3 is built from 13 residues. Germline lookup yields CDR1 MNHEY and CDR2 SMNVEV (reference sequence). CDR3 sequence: CASKSSGSYEQYF. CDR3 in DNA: TGTGCCAGCAAGTCTAGCGGGAGCTACGAGCAGTACTTC.

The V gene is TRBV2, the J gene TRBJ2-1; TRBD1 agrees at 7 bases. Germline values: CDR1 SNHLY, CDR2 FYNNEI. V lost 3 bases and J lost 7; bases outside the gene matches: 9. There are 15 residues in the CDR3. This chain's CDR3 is CASSEIQGLLNEQFF. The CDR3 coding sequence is TGTGCCAGCAGTGAGATACAGGGGTTGTTAAATGAGCAGTTCTTC. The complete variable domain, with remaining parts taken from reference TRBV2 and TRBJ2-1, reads EPEVTQTPSHQVTQMGQEVILRCVPISNHLYFYWYRQILGQKVEFLVSFYNNEISEKSEIFDDQFSVERPDGSNFTLKIRSTKLEDSAMYFCASSEIQGLLNEQFFGPGTRLTVL.

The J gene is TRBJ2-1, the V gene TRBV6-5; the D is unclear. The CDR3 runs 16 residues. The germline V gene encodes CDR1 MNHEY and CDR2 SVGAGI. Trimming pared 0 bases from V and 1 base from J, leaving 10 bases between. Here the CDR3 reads CASSYSDNLSYNEQFF. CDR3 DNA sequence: TGTGCCAGCAGTTACTCTGACAACTTATCCTACAATGAGCAGTTCTTC.

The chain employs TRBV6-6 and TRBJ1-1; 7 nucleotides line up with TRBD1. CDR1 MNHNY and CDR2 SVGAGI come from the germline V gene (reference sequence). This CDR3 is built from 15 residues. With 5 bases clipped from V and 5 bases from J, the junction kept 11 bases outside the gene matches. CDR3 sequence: CASSPPKGAWTEAFF. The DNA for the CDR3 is TGTGCCAGCAGTCCCCCGAAGGGGGCGTGGACTGAAGCTTTCTTT.

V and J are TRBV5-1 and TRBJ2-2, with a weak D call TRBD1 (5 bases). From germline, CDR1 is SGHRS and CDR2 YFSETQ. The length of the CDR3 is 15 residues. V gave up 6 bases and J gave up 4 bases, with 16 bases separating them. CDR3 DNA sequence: TGCGCCAGCACCGACGTCAGGGCGGCCACCGGGGAGCTGTTTTTT. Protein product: CASTDVRAATGELFF.

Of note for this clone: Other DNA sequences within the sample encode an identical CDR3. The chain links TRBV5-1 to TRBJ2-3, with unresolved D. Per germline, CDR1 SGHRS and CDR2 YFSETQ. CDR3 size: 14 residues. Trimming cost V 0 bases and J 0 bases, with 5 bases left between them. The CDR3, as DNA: TGCGCCAGCAGCTTGGATCGGAGCACAGATACGCAGTATTTT. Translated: CASSLDRSTDTQYF.

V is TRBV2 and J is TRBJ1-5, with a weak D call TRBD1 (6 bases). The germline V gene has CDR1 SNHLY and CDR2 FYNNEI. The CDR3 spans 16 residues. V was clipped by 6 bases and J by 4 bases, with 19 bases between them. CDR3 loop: CASRRRLTGGNQPQHF. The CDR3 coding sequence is TGTGCCAGCAGGAGACGGCTGACAGGTGGGAATCAGCCCCAGCATTTT.

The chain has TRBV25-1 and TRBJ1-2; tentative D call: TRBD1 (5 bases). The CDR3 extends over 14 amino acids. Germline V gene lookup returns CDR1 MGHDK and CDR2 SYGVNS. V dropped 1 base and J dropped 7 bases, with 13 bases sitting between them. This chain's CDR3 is CASSESGGLVGYTF. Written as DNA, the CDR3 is TGTGCCAGCAGTGAATCGGGGGGTTTAGTTGGCTACACCTTC.

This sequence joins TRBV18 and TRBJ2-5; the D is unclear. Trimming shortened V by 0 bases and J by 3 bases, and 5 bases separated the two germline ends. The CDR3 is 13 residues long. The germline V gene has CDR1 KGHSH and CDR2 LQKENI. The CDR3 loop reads CASSPPTEETQYF. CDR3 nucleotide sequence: TGTGCCAGCTCACCACCGACCGAAGAGACCCAGTACTTC.

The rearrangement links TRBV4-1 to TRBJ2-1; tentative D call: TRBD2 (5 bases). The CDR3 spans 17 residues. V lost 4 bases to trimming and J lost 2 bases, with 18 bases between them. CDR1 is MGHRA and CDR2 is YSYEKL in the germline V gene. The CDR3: CASSRPASRTAYNEQFF. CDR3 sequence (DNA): TGCGCCAGCAGCCGTCCGGCTTCGCGGACTGCCTACAATGAGCAGTTCTTC.

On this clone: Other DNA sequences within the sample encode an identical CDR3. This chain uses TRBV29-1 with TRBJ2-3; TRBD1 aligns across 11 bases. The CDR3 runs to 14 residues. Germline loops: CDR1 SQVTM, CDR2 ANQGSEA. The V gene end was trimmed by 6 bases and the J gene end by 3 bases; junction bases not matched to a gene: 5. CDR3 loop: CSVRDRGGTDTQYF. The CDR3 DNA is TGCAGCGTGAGGGACAGGGGGGGGACAGATACGCAGTATTTT.

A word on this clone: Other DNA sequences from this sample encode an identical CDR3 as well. CDR3 region: CASSVSGSGETQYF. The CDR3, as DNA: TGTGCCAGCAGCGTTTCGGGTAGCGGGGAGACCCAGTACTTC. The chain joins TRBV9 to TRBJ2-5; TRBD2 matches 7 bases. The junction had 6 bases not matched to a gene; V was cut back by 2 bases and J by 5 bases. This CDR3 is built from 14 residues. Germline V gene data show CDR1 as SGDLS and CDR2 as YYNGEE.

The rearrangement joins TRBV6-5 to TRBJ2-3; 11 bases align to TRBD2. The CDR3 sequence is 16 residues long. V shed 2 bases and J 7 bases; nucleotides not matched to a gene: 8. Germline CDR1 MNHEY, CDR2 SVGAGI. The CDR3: CASSYLSGRARNTQYF. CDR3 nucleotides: TGTGCCAGCAGTTACCTTAGCGGGAGGGCGAGGAATACGCAGTATTTT.